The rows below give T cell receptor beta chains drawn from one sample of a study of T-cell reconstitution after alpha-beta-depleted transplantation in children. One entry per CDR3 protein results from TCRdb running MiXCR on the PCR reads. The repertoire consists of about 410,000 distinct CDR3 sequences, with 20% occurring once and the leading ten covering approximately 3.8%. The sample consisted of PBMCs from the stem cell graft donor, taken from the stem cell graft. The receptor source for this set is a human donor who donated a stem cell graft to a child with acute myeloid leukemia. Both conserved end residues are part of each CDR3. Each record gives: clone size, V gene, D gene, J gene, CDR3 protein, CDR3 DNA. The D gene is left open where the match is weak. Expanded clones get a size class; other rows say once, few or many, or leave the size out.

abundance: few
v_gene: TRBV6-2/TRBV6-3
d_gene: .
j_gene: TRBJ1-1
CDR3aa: CASSHRENTEAFF
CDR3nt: TGTGCCAGCAGCCACCGGGAGAACACTGAAGCTTTCTTT

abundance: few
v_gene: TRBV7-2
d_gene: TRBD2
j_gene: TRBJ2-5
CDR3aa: CASSLGTSAETQYF
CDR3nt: TGTGCCAGCAGCTTAGGGACTAGCGCAGAGACCCAGTACTTC

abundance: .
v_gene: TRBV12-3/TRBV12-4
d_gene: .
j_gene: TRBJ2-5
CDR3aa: CASSLNWQETQYF
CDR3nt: TGTGCCAGCAGTTTGAACTGGCAAGAGACCCAGTACTTC

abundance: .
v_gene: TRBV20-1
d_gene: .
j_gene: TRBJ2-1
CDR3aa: CSARVRGGANNEQFF
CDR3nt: TGCAGTGCTAGAGTGAGGGGGGGGGCTAACAATGAGCAGTTCTTC

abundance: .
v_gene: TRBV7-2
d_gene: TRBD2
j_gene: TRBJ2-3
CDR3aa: CASSSRSEPGLAGGGTDTQYF
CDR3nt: TGTGCCAGCAGCTCACGCTCTGAACCGGGACTAGCGGGAGGGGGCACAGATACGCAGTATTTT

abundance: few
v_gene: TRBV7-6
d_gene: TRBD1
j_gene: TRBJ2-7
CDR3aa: CANPTGDNYEQYF
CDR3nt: TGTGCCAACCCGACAGGGGATAACTACGAGCAGTACTTC

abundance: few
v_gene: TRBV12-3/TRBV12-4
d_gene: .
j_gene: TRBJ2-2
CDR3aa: CASTQGNGELFF
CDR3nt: TGTGCCAGCACCCAGGGGAACGGGGAGCTGTTTTTT

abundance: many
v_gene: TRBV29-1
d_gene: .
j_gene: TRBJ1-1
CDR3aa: CSVRGLRNTEAFF
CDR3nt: TGCAGCGTTAGGGGGTTGAGGAACACTGAAGCTTTCTTT

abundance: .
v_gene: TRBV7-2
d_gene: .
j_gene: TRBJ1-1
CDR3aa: CASSLGEGTEAFF
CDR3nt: TGTGCCAGCAGCCTCGGGGAGGGCACTGAAGCTTTCTTT

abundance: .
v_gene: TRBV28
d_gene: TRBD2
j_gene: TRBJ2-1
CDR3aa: CASSLGGLEYNEQFF
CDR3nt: TGTGCCAGCAGTTTAGGGGGACTAGAGTACAATGAGCAGTTCTTC

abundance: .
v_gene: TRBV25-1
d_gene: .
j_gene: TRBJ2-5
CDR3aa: CASSEFGGQETQYF
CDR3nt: TGTGCCAGCAGTGAATTCGGGGGCCAAGAGACCCAGTACTTC

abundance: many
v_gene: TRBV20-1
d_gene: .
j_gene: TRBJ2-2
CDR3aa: CSARVTGTGELFF
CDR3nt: TGCAGTGCTAGGGTGACGGGAACCGGGGAGCTGTTTTTT

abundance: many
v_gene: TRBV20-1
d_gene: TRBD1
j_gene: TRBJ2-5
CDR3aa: CSATGPGQGKETQYF
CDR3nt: TGCAGTGCTACGGGCCCGGGACAGGGAAAAGAGACCCAGTACTTC